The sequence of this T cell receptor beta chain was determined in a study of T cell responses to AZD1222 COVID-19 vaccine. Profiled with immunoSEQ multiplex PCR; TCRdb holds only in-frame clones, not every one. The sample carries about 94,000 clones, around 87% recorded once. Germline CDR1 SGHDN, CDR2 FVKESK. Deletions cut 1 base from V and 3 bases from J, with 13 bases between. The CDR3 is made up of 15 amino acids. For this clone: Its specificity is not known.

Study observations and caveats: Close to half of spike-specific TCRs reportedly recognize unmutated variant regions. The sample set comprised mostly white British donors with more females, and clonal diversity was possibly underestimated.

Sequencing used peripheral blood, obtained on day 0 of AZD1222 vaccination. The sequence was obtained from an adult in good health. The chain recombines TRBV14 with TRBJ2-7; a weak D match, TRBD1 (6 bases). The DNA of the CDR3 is TGTGCCAGCAGCCAAGCTTTGGGGGCCCTCTACGAGCAGTACTTC. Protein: CASSQALGALYEQYF.